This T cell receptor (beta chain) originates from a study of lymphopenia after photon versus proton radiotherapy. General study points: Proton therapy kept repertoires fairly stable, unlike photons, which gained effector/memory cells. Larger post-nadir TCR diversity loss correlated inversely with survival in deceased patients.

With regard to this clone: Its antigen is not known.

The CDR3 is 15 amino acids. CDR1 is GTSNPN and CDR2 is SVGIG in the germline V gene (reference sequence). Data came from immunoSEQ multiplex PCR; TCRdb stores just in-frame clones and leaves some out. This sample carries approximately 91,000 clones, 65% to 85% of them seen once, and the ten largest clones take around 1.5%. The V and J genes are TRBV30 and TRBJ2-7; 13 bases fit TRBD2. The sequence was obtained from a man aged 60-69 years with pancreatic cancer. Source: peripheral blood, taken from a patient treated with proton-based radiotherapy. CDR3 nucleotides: TGTGTCATGACTAGCGGGAGGCGACCCTCCTACGAGCAGTACTTC. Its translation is CVMTSGRRPSYEQYF. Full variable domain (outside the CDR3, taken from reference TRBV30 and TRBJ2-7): SQTIHQWPATLVQPVGSPLSLECTVEGTSNPNLYWYRQAAGRGLQLLFYSVGIGQISSEVPQNLSASRPQDRQFILSSKKLLLSDSGFYLCVMTSGRRPSYEQYFGPGTRLTVT.